One sample yielded the 8 T cell receptor beta chains listed below, sequenced in a study of cytomegalovirus exposure and HLA in healthy donors. 60 Vbeta and 13 Jbeta primers were used in PCR. The data were produced by immunoSEQ multiplex PCR, yet TCRdb's version contains in-frame clones alone and is incomplete. The repertoire holds some 190,000 clones, with around 76% as singletons. The sequenced sample was PBMCs. These TCRs come from a woman between 25 and 40 years old in good health and CMV-seropositive.

The chain is built from TRBV6-5 and TRBJ1-2; maybe TRBD1 (6 bases). This CDR3 has 12 residues. CDR1 is MNHEY, CDR2 SVGAGI, per germline. V shed 7 bases and J shed 8 bases, with 14 bases lying between them. The DNA for the CDR3 is TGTGCCAGCACCCGACAGGCCCTGGGCTACACCTTC. This codes for CASTRQALGYTF.

The chain combines TRBV11-1 with TRBJ2-1, with 9 positions matching TRBD2. The J segment lost 6 bases and the V segment lost 5 bases, leaving 5 bases of the junction unmatched. The germline CDR1 and CDR2 sequences are SGHAT and FQDESV (reference sequence). This CDR3 contains 14 residues. The DNA of the CDR3 is TGTGCCAGCAGCCTACAGCGGGGGGTCAATGAGCAGTTCTTC. Translated: CASSLQRGVNEQFF.

The DNA for the CDR3 is TGTGCCAGCTCACCTCCTGCCGACAGATACGGCGAGCAGTACTTC. It translates to CASSPPADRYGEQYF. V and J are TRBV18 and TRBJ2-7; tentatively, D is TRBD1 (5 bases). Trimming cost V 3 bases and J 6 bases, with 18 bases left between them. CDR3 length: 15 residues. Germline CDR1 and CDR2: KGHSH and LQKENI.

The rearrangement joins TRBV5-1 to TRBJ2-2; 8 bases line up with TRBD2. Germline V CDR1 and CDR2: SGHRS, YFSETQ. V lost 0 bases and J lost 4; bases outside the gene matches: 5. The CDR3 sequence is 16 residues long. The CDR3 is CASSLARGASTGELFF. The CDR3 coding sequence is TGCGCCAGCAGCTTGGCGCGGGGGGCATCCACCGGGGAGCTGTTTTTT.

This chain links TRBV2 with TRBJ2-1; 12 positions match TRBD2. Trimming took 5 bases from V and 9 from J; bases not matched to a gene: 5. The length of the CDR3 is 14 residues. Per germline, CDR1 SNHLY and CDR2 FYNNEI. CDR3 in amino acids: CASSPSGGAGEQFF. Here the CDR3 DNA reads TGTGCCAGCAGTCCTAGCGGGGGGGCCGGTGAGCAGTTCTTC.

V and J are TRBV7-2 and TRBJ1-2; 9 bases are shared with TRBD1. The germline V gene encodes CDR1 SGHTA and CDR2 FQGNSA. After removal of 6 bases from V and 4 bases from J, the junction contained 12 bases not matched to a gene. CDR3 size: 16 residues. CDR3 nucleotide sequence: TGTGCCAGCAGTACAGGGGGCGCAAGGTCTGGCTATGGCTACACCTTC. Translating gives CASSTGGARSGYGYTF.

The V gene is TRBV19, the J gene TRBJ2-1; 8 bases match TRBD2. The germline V gene has CDR1 LNHDA and CDR2 SQIVND (reference sequence). V was pared by 5 bases and J by 1 base, with 7 bases of the junction left unmatched. The CDR3 covers 16 residues. The CDR3 protein is CASSPTAGGSYNEQFF. CDR3 coding DNA: TGTGCCAGTAGTCCCACGGCGGGGGGATCCTACAATGAGCAGTTCTTC.

The chain couples TRBV28 to TRBJ1-6; D gene uncertain. Germline V CDR1 and CDR2: MDHEN, SYDVKM. Trimming took off 3 bases at V and 6 bases at J, with 9 bases between the two ends. This CDR3 region has 14 residues. The CDR3 spells CASSFGSSNSPLHF. In DNA form, the CDR3 reads TGTGCCAGCAGTTTTGGCAGTTCTAATTCACCCCTCCACTTT.